This T cell receptor (beta chain) was observed in a study of cytomegalovirus exposure and HLA in healthy donors. Details on this clone: Its antigen is not known.

Trimming stripped 3 bases from V and 4 bases from J, with 6 bases between. The CDR3 runs 12 residues. Germline-derived CDR1 and CDR2 are MNHNS and SASEGT. Study-wide results and limits: TCR beta V- and J-gene trimming, according to a later analysis, was linked to a missense DCLRE1C variant. The majority of CMV-associated TCR beta chains were reported as apparently HLA-restricted in a later analysis. HLA alleles showed associations with some 17,000 TCR beta sequences in a later analysis, at a 0.05 false discovery rate.

It was with 60 Vbeta and 13 Jbeta primers that the PCR ran. Produced via immunoSEQ multiplex PCR; TCRdb's table is partial and in-frame only. In the table there are 150,000 to 200,000 clones, roughly 77% of which are singletons. The clonotype comes from a young man in good health and CMV-seropositive. J is TRBJ2-5 and V is TRBV6-1; D gene unclear. Source material: PBMCs. CDR3 residues: CASSEVGETQYF. CDR3 DNA sequence: TGTGCCAGCAGTGAGGTCGGAGAGACCCAGTACTTC.